What follows is one TCR beta chain and its context. This sample is part of a study of blood T cell repertoires in COVID-19. Study details: There were acute and convalescent COVID-19 samples, and they came from the United States, Italy and Spain. From T cells, B-cell-depleted T cells, or PBMCs came the material, which was cDNA or gDNA.

Deletions cut 7 bases from V and 7 bases from J, with 10 bases between. Germline V lookup: CDR1 MNHNY, CDR2 SVGAGI (reference sequence). The CDR3 length is 11 residues. In the study's own analysis: Cell counts per sample came from amplifying reference gene primers. Produced via immunoSEQ multiplex PCR; TCRdb's table is partial and in-frame only. D and trimming were read from the DNA, whereas the V and J calls and clone size are those reported in that table. The sample includes fewer than 75,000 clones, under 95% seen only once; the top ten take about a tenth. V is TRBV6-6 and J is TRBJ2-5, with D perhaps matching TRBD2 (6 bases). Source material: peripheral blood. This receptor was obtained from a human donor in a cohort sampled during active COVID-19. This CDR3 reads CASIQEGTQYF. CDR3 sequence (DNA): TGTGCCAGCATCCAGGAGGGGACCCAGTACTTC.